This T cell receptor (beta chain) was sequenced during a study of CD8+ T cells in alopecia areata. The wider study: After 6 to 18 months of tofacitinib, follow-up continued 6 months off drug. Scoring of severity for treated patients was based on percentage of affected scalp area.

Findings and limits, study-wide: Scalp lesions, especially in alopecia totalis/universalis, had higher clonality than normal scalp.

Germline CDR1 LNHDA, CDR2 SQIVND (reference sequence). V lost 3 bases to trimming and J lost 1 base, with 9 bases between them. CDR3 size: 14 residues. For this clone: Antigen unknown.

RNA extraction was followed by reverse transcription into cDNA, which acted as the sequencing template. Sequenced by immunoSEQ multiplex PCR; TCRdb stores in-frame clones only, minus some. The sample carries hundreds of thousands of clones, 58% recorded once. The treatment denotes: oral pan-JAK inhibitor, 5-10 mg twice daily. The chain employs TRBV19 and TRBJ1-2; TRBD1 might be the D (6 bases). The TCR originated in a human donor with alopecia areata. The material was CD4+ T cells sorted from blood, obtained at week 24, from a patient treated with tofacitinib. In DNA, the CDR3 is TGTGCCAGTAGTATTGGGGGACATAACTATGGCTACACCTTC. It yields the protein CASSIGGHNYGYTF.